This paragraph reports one T cell receptor beta chain. Its antigen is still unknown. One junction end does not reproduce the germline sequence, and a read error may be involved. The sample originates from a study of blood T cell repertoires in COVID-19 (dated by TCRdb to about 2020). About the investigation overall: The collaborator samples originated in the United States, Italy and Spain and spanned the acute and convalescent phases of COVID-19. The prospective study material was composed of cDNA or gDNA derived from T cells, B-cell-depleted T cells, or PBMCs. Deeply sampled blood TCRbeta repertoires from subjects exposed to, actively infected with, or recovered from COVID-19 were included in the dataset. The repertoires were made available in a free public database intended to serve as a resource for research on the immune response to SARS-CoV-2. Samples were obtained from the ongoing ImmuneRACE study (first 160 participants) and from 1,254 subjects provided by 6 global collaborators. The sample metadata nearly always contained a de-identified subject ID, COVID-19 status, age in years and sex. Where available, HLA class I and class II types were taken from metadata supplied by the sample provider and were not determined by assay-based typing.

TCRbeta CDR3 regions were amplified from genomic DNA using the immunoSEQ Assay, a bias-controlled multiplex PCR. The paper's data handling went like this. Within the assay, amplification of reference gene primers was used to estimate how many nucleated cells each sample contained. To quantify the absolute abundance of each unique TCRbeta CDR3 rearrangement, sequence reads were collapsed and filtered. For each sample, productive Simpson clonality was calculated by taking the square root of Simpson's diversity index across productive rearrangements. The table was pulled from immuneACCESS by TCRdb, which kept in-frame rearrangements only. Such tables lose some clones; where checked, under half of the loss comes from unresolved V genes, and the rest has no known cause. Clone size and the V and J calls come from that table; the DNA yielded D and trimming. The table for this sample lists about 240,000 clones; 88% of them were counted only once. The ten top clones hold roughly 0.8% of the sample.

Collaborating institutions collected whole blood in K2EDTA tubes following their own protocols. Collaborator samples were shipped for TCRbeta analysis as frozen whole blood, isolated PBMCs, or DNA extracted from either sample type. Results and caveats for the whole study, not just this receptor: The amount of clinical and demographic metadata varied by source and participant and was provided uncurated.

The sequenced material came from peripheral blood. The receptor's source is a young woman with acute or convalescent COVID-19.

This receptor carries the CDR3 CASRVMRDRFYF. The DNA reads TGTGCCAGCAGGGTAATGCGGGACAGATTTTACTTC. This chain joins TRBV19 to TRBJ1-2; TRBD1 matches 7 bases in the middle. The CDR3 runs 12 residues from the cysteine to the phenylalanine. Only the CDR3 portion is preserved as DNA: 36 bases, with reading frame beginning at the first base. Based on the germline V gene (reference sequence), the CDR1 and CDR2 sequences are LNHDA and SQIVND.